This TCR beta chain originates from a study of graft-versus-host responses after intestinal transplantation. Looking at the study overall: Isolated intestinal, liver-intestinal, or multivisceral transplants were what recipients had.

The table came from immunoSEQ multiplex PCR; TCRdb's copy has only in-frame clones and leaves some out. The table includes roughly 80,000 clones, roughly 87% detected once. Details on this clone: Its antigen remains unknown.

V lost 6 bases to trimming and J lost 11 bases, with 24 bases between them. CDR1 and CDR2 (germline): SGHDT, YYEEEE. There are 14 residues in the CDR3. V gene TRBV5-6 combines with J gene TRBJ2-7; maybe TRBD1 (5 bases). The receptor's source is a human donor who was the organ donor for an intestinal transplant. Sequenced here: unstimulated CD8+ T cells sorted from spleen or lymph node cells, sampled before transplant. CDR3: CASNLGGAVTQKYF. The CDR3, as DNA: TGTGCCAGCAACCTGGGTGGGGCAGTAACTCAAAAGTACTTC. Full variable domain (outside the CDR3, taken from reference TRBV5-6 and TRBJ2-7): DAGVTQSPTHLIKTRGQQVTLRCSPKSGHDTVSWYQQALGQGPQFIFQYYEEEERQRGNFPDRFSGHQFPNYSSELNVNALLLGDSALYLCASNLGGAVTQKYFGPGTRLTVT.